Shown below are 20 T cell receptor beta chains from a single sample sequenced in a study of cytomegalovirus exposure and HLA in healthy donors. PCR employed 60 Vbeta and 13 Jbeta primers. Generated by immunoSEQ multiplex PCR, the TCRdb table keeps only in-frame clones and is missing some. The repertoire holds approximately 110,000 clones, with approximately 80% as singletons. The specimen sequenced was PBMCs. Receptors were obtained from a man aged 50-59 years in good health and CMV-seronegative.

This clone was picked up a small number of times. The V gene is TRBV19, the J gene TRBJ2-7; D call uncertain. CDR1 and CDR2 (germline): LNHDA, SQIVND (reference sequence). This CDR3 is 15 amino acids long. Trimming shortened V by 4 bases and J by 3 bases, and 16 bases separated the two germline ends. In DNA form, the CDR3 reads TGTGCCAGTAGTACCAAACACTGGGCCCACTACGAGCAGTACTTC. Protein sequence: CASSTKHWAHYEQYF.

This clone has only a few counts. This sequence joins TRBV5-6 and TRBJ2-1; 11 bases fit TRBD2. The V and J ends lost 0 bases and 6 bases, in that order; junction bases with no gene match: 2. Looked up from germline, CDR1 is SGHDT and CDR2 is YYEEEE. The CDR3 runs to 15 residues. The CDR3 sequence is CASSLALAGGNEQFF. Written as DNA, the CDR3 is TGTGCCAGCAGCTTGGCCCTAGCGGGGGGCAATGAGCAGTTCTTC.

V and J are TRBV9 and TRBJ2-5; 7 nucleotides agree with TRBD2. The length of the CDR3 is 16 residues. CDR1 SGDLS and CDR2 YYNGEE come from the germline V gene. The V segment lost 3 bases and the J segment 3 bases; nucleotides outside the gene matches: 11. In nucleotides, the CDR3 is TGTGCCAGCAGCGCCGGCCCGCGGGAGATAGAAGAGACCCAGTACTTC. Its protein product is CASSAGPREIEETQYF.

Regarding this clone: An end of the junction differs from the germline gene, which may be a read error. V and J are TRBV7-7 and TRBJ2-7; perhaps TRBD2 as D (5 bases). The CDR3 spans 14 residues. CDR1 and CDR2 (germline): SSHAT, FNYEAQ (reference sequence). CDR3 in amino acids: CASSPSGSSYEQYF. The CDR3 nucleotides read TGTGCTAGCAGTCCGAGCGGCAGCTCCTACGAGCAGTACTTC.

The CDR3 sequence: CATSGRLPNEPQHF. The CDR3 bases are TGTGCCACCAGCGGCCGACTTCCTAATGAGCCCCAGCATTTT. The chain has TRBV15 and TRBJ1-5; D uncertain. In germline, CDR1 is LNHNV, CDR2 YYDKDF (reference sequence). CDR3 length: 14 residues. Trimming removed 5 bases at V and 8 bases at J, with 16 bases between.

The rearrangement joins TRBV5-6 to TRBJ2-3, with 10 bases that match TRBD2. The CDR3 contains 13 residues. Germline CDR1 SGHDT, CDR2 YYEEEE. The junction had 2 bases not matched to a gene; V was cut back by 6 bases and J by 4 bases. DNA of the CDR3: TGTGCCAGCAAACTAGCGGGACCAGATACGCAGTATTTT. It is translated as CASKLAGPDTQYF.

This clone was seen just once. The chain couples TRBV29-1 to TRBJ2-1; 8 positions match TRBD2. Germline CDR1 and CDR2: SQVTM and ANQGSEA. CDR3 length equals 13 residues. With V trimmed by 4 bases and J by 9 bases, 8 bases remained unmatched. This CDR3 reads CSVATSGRGEQFF. The CDR3 DNA is TGCAGCGTTGCCACTAGCGGTCGGGGTGAGCAGTTCTTC.

In this sample, this clone turned up a few times. The CDR3 DNA is TGTGCCAGCACCAGAGGGCCCTCCTACGAGCAGTACTTC. As protein: CASTRGPSYEQYF. The chain links TRBV6-5 to TRBJ2-7; D is possibly TRBD2 (5 bases). CDR3 length: 13 residues. V lost 7 bases, J lost 0 bases, and 10 bases lay in between. Germline lookup yields CDR1 MNHEY and CDR2 SVGAGI.

V is TRBV11-3 and J is TRBJ1-1, with a tentative D call TRBD1 (6 bases). Trimming took 0 bases from V and 7 from J, leaving 9 bases between them. The CDR3 consists of 13 residues. Germline assignment: CDR1 SGHNT and CDR2 YENEEA. The CDR3: CASSLDSRGEAFF. The CDR3, as DNA: TGTGCCAGCAGCTTAGACTCCAGGGGTGAAGCTTTCTTT.

This sequence joins TRBV18 and TRBJ2-2, with 10 positions matching TRBD1. The CDR3 loop spans 16 amino acids. Trimming took 4 bases from V and 5 from J; bases not matched to a gene: 7. Germline values: CDR1 KGHSH, CDR2 LQKENI. The DNA for the CDR3 is TGTGCCAGCTCACTTCGACAGGGGGCGCAGACCGGGGAGCTGTTTTTT. It yields the protein CASSLRQGAQTGELFF.

The chain joins TRBV5-6 to TRBJ2-3, with D hard to call. Per germline, CDR1 SGHDT and CDR2 YYEEEE. The CDR3 covers 15 residues. The V end was cut by 1 base, the J end by 1 base, with 10 bases between. CDR3 sequence reads: CASSLLGPGTDTQYF. Here the CDR3 DNA reads TGTGCCAGCAGCTTGTTGGGCCCCGGCACAGATACGCAGTATTTT.

The rearrangement uses TRBV2 and TRBJ1-5; the D is unclear. There are 14 residues in the CDR3. Trimming took off 3 bases at V and 6 bases at J, with 12 bases between the two ends. Germline V gene lookup returns CDR1 SNHLY and CDR2 FYNNEI. In DNA, the CDR3 is TGTGCCAGCAGTGATGCAGGCTTCGGTCAGCCCCAGCATTTT. The encoded protein is CASSDAGFGQPQHF.

As DNA, the CDR3 is TGTGCCAGCAGCCCAACCGGGACGGGGGTATACGAGCAGTACTTC. This encodes CASSPTGTGVYEQYF. The gene calls are TRBV11-1 and TRBJ2-7, with D possibly being TRBD2 (6 bases). Germline V gene lookup returns CDR1 SGHAT and CDR2 FQDESV (reference sequence). The V end lost 5 bases, the J end lost 4 bases, and 18 bases lay between the germline ends. The CDR3 runs to 15 residues.

The chain couples TRBV6-1 to TRBJ2-5; D is unclear. The CDR3 spans 15 residues. V shed 5 bases and J shed 2 bases, with 15 bases lying between them. Germline V gene data show CDR1 as MNHNS and CDR2 as SASEGT. As DNA, the CDR3 is TGTGCCAGCAGTCTTTTTCCGGGTCCGCAAGAGACCCAGTACTTC. Translating it yields CASSLFPGPQETQYF.

The chain is built from TRBV9 and TRBJ2-5, with TRBD2 matching 7 bases. The CDR3 is made up of 11 amino acids. The J segment lost 10 bases and the V segment lost 3 bases, leaving 3 bases of the junction unmatched. Germline V CDR1 and CDR2: SGDLS, YYNGEE. The CDR3 nucleotides read TGTGCCAGCAGCGGTGGCGGGAGCCAGTACTTC. Protein: CASSGGGSQYF.

The chain links TRBV28 to TRBJ2-7, with a weak D call TRBD1 (5 bases). The CDR3 loop spans 13 amino acids. V gave up 8 bases and J gave up 2 bases, with 13 bases separating them. Germline values: CDR1 MDHEN, CDR2 SYDVKM. The CDR3 DNA sequence: TGTGCCAGCGAAGGGGTTAACGCCTACGAGCAGTACTTC. Protein product: CASEGVNAYEQYF.

V usage is TRBV10-3 and J usage is TRBJ1-2; D gene ambiguous. V was cut by 7 bases and J by 4 bases, with 10 bases left in between. This CDR3 region has 12 residues. Germline loops: CDR1 ENHRY, CDR2 SYGVKD. The CDR3 region is CAINSEIYGYTF. CDR3 DNA: TGTGCCATCAATTCAGAAATCTATGGCTACACCTTC.

The chain employs TRBV7-9 and TRBJ1-2; TRBD1 is a possible D gene (5 bases). Germline V lookup: CDR1 SEHNR, CDR2 FQNEAQ (reference sequence). V lost 0 bases and J lost 2, with 10 bases in between. The CDR3 length is 15 residues. In nucleotides, the CDR3 is TGTGCCAGCAGCTTAGCGCTGGGGGGGAACTATGGCTACACCTTC. This gives the protein CASSLALGGNYGYTF.

This clone has a single count. This chain links TRBV5-4 with TRBJ1-5; TRBD1 is a possible D gene (5 bases). CDR1 is SGHNT, CDR2 YYREEE, per germline (reference sequence). V was trimmed by 0 bases and J by 4 bases, leaving 5 bases between them. CDR3 length equals 13 residues. The CDR3: CASSLDRNQPQHF. CDR3 coding DNA: TGTGCCAGCAGCTTGGACAGGAATCAGCCCCAGCATTTT.

The chain is built from TRBV7-8 and TRBJ1-5; no clear D. The CDR3 extends over 18 amino acids. Trimming removed 1 base at V and 2 bases at J, with 18 bases between. From germline, CDR1 is SGHVS and CDR2 FQNEAQ. CDR3 amino acids: CASSLDRVPGIGNQPQHF. DNA for the CDR3: TGTGCCAGCAGCTTAGATCGGGTCCCGGGTATAGGCAATCAGCCCCAGCATTTT.